This TCR beta chain was captured by sequencing in a study of shared clonotypes between healthy human individuals. As for the study in general: The plates for each donor numbered three CD4 naive, three CD4 memory, two CD8 naive and one CD8 memory. General study findings and limits: The small donor group covered limited genetic and exposure diversity.

Repertoires were generated with immunoSEQ multiplex PCR, while TCRdb's copy carries only in-frame clones and drops some. The sample holds 550,000 to 800,000 clones, 90% seen once. V lost 1 base to trimming and J lost 4 bases; unmatched junction nucleotides: 3. The CDR3 extends over 15 amino acids. Germline V gene sequence: CDR1 MNHNS, CDR2 SASEGT. On this clone itself: The antigen is unknown. A much larger clone lies a single base off, so this may be a read error. The sample has other DNA sequences that encode this CDR3 too.

Specimen: memory CD8+ T cells from PBMCs. Sample subset: CD45RO+ cells pooled with CCR7-negative TemRA cells. The chain combines TRBV6-1 with TRBJ2-7, with 11 bases matching TRBD1. This TCR came from a man between 18 and 35 years old in good health. Some clones in this sample may be carry-over from other donors' samples. CDR3 in DNA: TGTGCCAGCAGTGAAGGGACAGGGGGCTTTTACGAGCAGTACTTC. It yields the protein CASSEGTGGFYEQYF.